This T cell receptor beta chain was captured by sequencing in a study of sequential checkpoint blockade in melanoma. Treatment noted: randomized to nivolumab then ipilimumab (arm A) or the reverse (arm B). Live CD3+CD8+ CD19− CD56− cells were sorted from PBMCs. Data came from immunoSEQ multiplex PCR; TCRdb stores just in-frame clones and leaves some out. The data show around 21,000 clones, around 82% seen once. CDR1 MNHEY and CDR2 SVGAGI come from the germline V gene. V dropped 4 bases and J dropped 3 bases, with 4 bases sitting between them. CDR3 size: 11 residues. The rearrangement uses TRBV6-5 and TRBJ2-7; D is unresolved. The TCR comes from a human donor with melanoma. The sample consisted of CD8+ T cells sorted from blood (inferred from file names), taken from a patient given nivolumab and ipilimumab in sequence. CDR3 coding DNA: TGTGCCAGCAGTTCCTACTACGAGCAGTACTTC. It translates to CASSSYYEQYF.